The T cell receptor (beta chain) under discussion was sequenced for a study of CD8 T cells in Susac syndrome. Sequencing of TCR beta drew on CD8+ and CD4+ T cells from blood. Healthy donors constituted the control group, matched for age and sex. Germline V gene sequence: CDR1 DFQATT, CDR2 SNEGSKA (reference sequence). This CDR3 has 13 amino acids. The V gene lost 6 bases and the J gene lost 6 bases, with 15 bases spanning the gap. An input of about 0.5 to 1 ug of RNA was subjected to reverse transcription using random hexamers. Across 54 Vbeta and 13 Jbeta, TCR beta CDR3 was amplified with immunoSEQ multiplex PCR. TCRdb reanalysed the immunoSEQ multiplex PCR reads using MiXCR and keeps one entry per CDR3 protein. The table has more than 150,000 distinct CDR3 sequences, about 91% seen once; the top ten hold 0.08%.

This receptor was taken from a human donor in good health. Sequenced material: CD4+ T cells from PBMCs. This chain joins TRBV20-1 and TRBJ1-3; possibly TRBD1 for D (6 bases). The CDR3 reads CSAYRELENTIYF. The CDR3 DNA reads as TGCAGTGCCTACAGGGAACTAGAAAACACCATATATTTT.